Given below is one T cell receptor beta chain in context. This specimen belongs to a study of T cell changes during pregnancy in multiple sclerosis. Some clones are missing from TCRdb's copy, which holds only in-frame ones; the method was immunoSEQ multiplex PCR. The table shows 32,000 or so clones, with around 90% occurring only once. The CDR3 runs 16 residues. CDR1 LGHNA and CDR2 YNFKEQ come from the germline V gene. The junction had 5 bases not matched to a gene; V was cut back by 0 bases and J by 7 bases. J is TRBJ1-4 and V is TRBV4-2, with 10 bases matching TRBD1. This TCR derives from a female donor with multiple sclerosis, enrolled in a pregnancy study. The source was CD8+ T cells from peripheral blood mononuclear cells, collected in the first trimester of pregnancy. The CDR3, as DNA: TGTGCCAGCAGCCAAGATCTGGGACAGGGGTTTGAAAAACTGTTTTTT. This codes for CASSQDLGQGFEKLFF.